Many counts were recorded for the clone carrying this T cell receptor (beta chain). The data were obtained in a study of T cells in Graves' hyperthyroidism and ophthalmopathy. Authors of the study amplified TCR beta CDR3 regions from RNA transcripts. The TCR CDR3 first-round RT-PCR relied on the HTBI primer set. TCRdb re-analysed the multiplex PCR reads in MiXCR, keeping a single row per CDR3 protein. Here the sample spans roughly 380,000 distinct CDR3 sequences, approximately 15% being singletons. The source of this sequence is an older woman with Graves' hyperthyroidism. The sample consisted of blood.

Here the CDR3 reads CASSYTSGRILNYEQYF. Here the CDR3 DNA reads TGCGCCAGCAGCTACACTAGCGGGAGGATCTTGAACTACGAGCAGTACTTC. The chain recombines TRBV5-1 with TRBJ2-7, with 12 bases that match TRBD2. CDR1 is SGHRS, CDR2 YFSETQ, per germline. After removal of 3 bases from V and 3 bases from J, the junction contained 10 bases not matched to a gene. This CDR3 comprises 17 residues. The full variable domain, in which reference TRBV5-1 and TRBJ2-7 provide the parts outside the CDR3, is KAGVTQTPRYLIKTRGQQVTLSCSPISGHRSVSWYQQTPGQGLQFLFEYFSETQRNKGNFPGRFSGRQFSNSRSEMNVSTLELGDSALYLCASSYTSGRILNYEQYFGPGTRLTVT.